This T cell receptor (beta chain) was identified in a study of T-cell reconstitution after alpha-beta-depleted transplantation in children. Study findings and constraints: Elevated TCRbeta diversity at day 60 was traced, in some patients, to surviving recipient T cells and thymic progenitors. Alpha-beta T cells present about two months after transplant were reported to originate from several hundred expanded graft clones.

During its preparation, the TCRbeta library received unique molecular identifiers. A single record per CDR3 protein comes from TCRdb applying MiXCR to the PCR reads. Of about 980,000 distinct CDR3 sequences detected, 25% to 35% appear once; the ten largest clones hold approximately 30%. This clonotype was found many times. What it binds is unknown. V was shortened by 0 bases and J by 5 bases, with 8 bases between the two germline ends. From germline, CDR1 is MGHRA and CDR2 YSYEKL. There are 13 residues in the CDR3. The sequence came from a boy under three years old who had a stem cell transplant for SCID, so the T cells may come from the graft donor. The starting material was PBMCs, mostly from graft donor cells, obtained 360 days after TCRalphabeta/CD19-depleted stem cell transplant. V usage is TRBV4-1 and J usage is TRBJ2-7; D gene unclear. In DNA, the CDR3 is TGCGCCAGCAGCCAAGATGGATGGAACGAGCAGTACTTC. Amino acids: CASSQDGWNEQYF.